The sequence of this T cell receptor (beta chain) was determined in a study of shared clonotypes between healthy human individuals. For the study at large: The plates for each donor numbered three CD4 naive, three CD4 memory, two CD8 naive and one CD8 memory.

V lost 4 bases to trimming and J lost 3 bases; unmatched junction nucleotides: 3. The CDR3 spans 14 residues. Looked up from germline, CDR1 is LGHNA and CDR2 is YSLEER. Sorted-subset replicate PCRs used 200 ng DNA, approximately 33,000 T cell genomes. Produced via immunoSEQ multiplex PCR; TCRdb's table is partial and in-frame only. Here the sample spans roughly 660,000 clones, about nine tenths being singletons. Both CD45RO+ cells and CCR7-negative CD45RA+ TemRA cells were combined to make up CD8 memory. This clone has only one observation. Sequencing was performed on memory CD8+ T cells from PBMCs. Subset indicated: CD45RO+ cells pooled with CCR7-negative TemRA cells. The sequence was collected from a young man in good health. Some clones in this sample may be carry-over from other donors' samples. The chain has TRBV4-3 and TRBJ2-7; 10 bases are shared with TRBD1. The CDR3 sequence: CASSPWTGGYEQYF. Here the CDR3 DNA reads TGCGCCAGCAGCCCCTGGACAGGGGGCTACGAGCAGTACTTC.